Presented here are 21 T cell receptor beta chains from one specimen sequenced in a study of blood T cell repertoires in COVID-19. Profiling relied on immunoSEQ multiplex PCR, and the TCRdb table lists in-frame clones only, not all of them. Of about 26,000 clones listed, about 87% were seen once; the top ten hold 2.5% to 3%. Sequenced input: peripheral blood. All receptors derive from a human donor in a cohort sampled during active COVID-19.

V is TRBV5-1 and J is TRBJ2-3; 7 bases fit TRBD2. CDR3 size: 14 residues. Germline V CDR1 and CDR2: SGHRS, YFSETQ. The V and J ends lost 5 bases and 1 base, in that order; junction bases with no gene match: 4. The CDR3 DNA sequence: TGCGCCAGCAGGGAAGGACTAGGCACAGATACGCAGTATTTT. This translates into CASREGLGTDTQYF.

CDR3 sequence reads: CAWSPWGGEAFF. The CDR3, as DNA: TGTGCCTGGAGTCCCTGGGGGGGGGAAGCTTTCTTT. The rearrangement uses TRBV30 and TRBJ1-1, with D perhaps matching TRBD1 (5 bases). The germline V gene encodes CDR1 GTSNPN and CDR2 SVGIG (reference sequence). With 2 bases removed from V and 8 bases from J, the gap between germline ends came to 12 bases. This CDR3 contains 12 residues.

The chain combines TRBV7-8 with TRBJ2-4, with D perhaps matching TRBD2 (5 bases). The CDR3 is 17 amino acids. Trimming pared 1 base from V and 3 bases from J, leaving 16 bases between. Germline V gives CDR1 SGHVS, CDR2 FQNEAQ. CDR3 sequence reads: CASSLGPLKRGKNIQYF. The CDR3 nucleotides are TGTGCCAGCAGCTTAGGGCCCCTAAAACGGGGCAAAAACATTCAGTACTTC. The full variable domain, rest sourced from reference TRBV7-8 and TRBJ2-4, is GAGVSQSPRYKVAKRGQDVALRCDPISGHVSLFWYQQALGQGPEFLTYFQNEAQLDKSGLPSDRFFAERPEGSVSTLKIQRTQQEDSAVYLCASSLGPLKRGKNIQYFGAGTRLSVL.

CDR3 sequence reads: CASRTGGAPGNTIYF. As DNA, the CDR3 is TGTGCCAGCAGGACAGGGGGCGCTCCTGGAAACACCATATATTTT. The rearrangement joins TRBV6-5 to TRBJ1-3; 10 bases align to TRBD1. The V gene's germline CDR1 is MNHEY and CDR2 SVGAGI. The CDR3 extends over 15 amino acids. Germline trimming cut 6 bases from V and 2 bases from J; bases unmatched to any gene: 4.

DNA of the CDR3: TGTGCCAGTCGGGACAGCGGTTCTGGAAACACCATATATTTT. Translating gives CASRDSGSGNTIYF. The V call is TRBV27, the J call TRBJ1-3, with TRBD1 matching 7 bases. From germline, CDR1 is MNHEY and CDR2 SMNVEV (reference sequence). There are 14 residues in the CDR3. J gave up 1 base and V 9 bases, and 6 bases lay outside the gene matches.

This sequence joins TRBV19 and TRBJ2-2, with TRBD2 matching over 10 bases. Trimming cost V 7 bases and J 4 bases; bases outside gene matches: 12. The germline V gene has CDR1 LNHDA and CDR2 SQIVND (reference sequence). CDR3 size: 17 residues. CDR3 region: CASTEIGTSETTGELFF. The CDR3 DNA reads as TGTGCCAGTACCGAAATCGGGACTAGCGAAACCACCGGGGAGCTGTTTTTT.

This clone has just one count. J is TRBJ1-4 and V is TRBV19; D gene ambiguous. The CDR3 totals 12 residues. The germline V gene encodes CDR1 LNHDA and CDR2 SQIVND (reference sequence). The V and J ends lost 4 bases and 5 bases respectively, with 5 bases between them. The CDR3 DNA is TGTGCCAGTAGTAACATAAATGAAAAACTGTTTTTT. This sequence encodes CASSNINEKLFF.

CDR3 protein: CASSWTTHPETQYF. CDR3 nucleotides: TGCGCCAGCAGCTGGACTACTCATCCTGAGACCCAGTACTTC. The rearrangement uses TRBV5-1 and TRBJ2-5; D is possibly TRBD2 (6 bases). Trimming cost V 3 bases and J 5 bases, with 14 bases left between them. The CDR3 covers 14 residues. From germline, CDR1 is SGHRS and CDR2 YFSETQ.

V and J are TRBV4-2 and TRBJ1-1, with TRBD1 matching 7 bases. Germline assignment: CDR1 LGHNA and CDR2 YNFKEQ. After removal of 0 bases from V and 8 bases from J, the junction contained 9 bases not matched to a gene. This CDR3 has 15 residues. CDR3 protein: CASSQETGRWGEAFF. As DNA, the CDR3 is TGTGCCAGCAGCCAAGAGACAGGGCGATGGGGCGAAGCTTTCTTT.

The rearrangement uses TRBV27 and TRBJ1-5; D might be TRBD1 (5 bases). This CDR3 is 21 amino acids long. Per germline, CDR1 MNHEY and CDR2 SMNVEV (reference sequence). The V end was cut by 3 bases, the J end by 0 bases, with 27 bases between. CDR3 protein: CASSFPSPGRKGICSNQPQHF. The DNA for the CDR3 is TGTGCCAGCAGTTTCCCTTCTCCGGGCAGGAAGGGGATATGTAGCAATCAGCCCCAGCATTTT.

The chain is built from TRBV19 and TRBJ1-5; D is ambiguous. The CDR3 is 14 amino acids. V lost 3 bases, J lost 3 bases, and 9 bases lay in between. CDR1 and CDR2 from the germline V gene are LNHDA and SQIVND (reference sequence). In nucleotides, the CDR3 is TGTGCCAGTAGTATGGCGGGAACCAATCAGCCCCAGCATTTT. Amino acids: CASSMAGTNQPQHF.

This sequence joins TRBV28 and TRBJ1-3; D might be TRBD1 (6 bases). The CDR3 contains 14 residues. Trimming stripped 3 bases from V and 2 bases from J, with 8 bases between. CDR1 MDHEN and CDR2 SYDVKM come from the germline V gene. The CDR3 protein is CASSFRGTGNTIYF. The CDR3 bases are TGTGCCAGCAGTTTCAGGGGAACTGGAAACACCATATATTTT.

The rearrangement uses TRBV7-2 and TRBJ2-3; D unclear. V lost 5 bases to trimming and J lost 2 bases, with 14 bases between them. This CDR3 contains 15 residues. CDR1 is SGHTA and CDR2 is FQGNSA in the germline V gene. CDR3 protein: CASSPTTYPTDTQYF. The CDR3 nucleotides read TGTGCCAGCAGCCCAACAACATACCCCACAGATACGCAGTATTTT.

The rearrangement joins TRBV2 to TRBJ1-4; D perhaps matches TRBD1 (6 bases). V shed 8 bases and J shed 7 bases, with 17 bases lying between them. Germline CDR1 and CDR2: SNHLY and FYNNEI. CDR3 length: 14 amino acids. CDR3 bases: TGTGCCAGCCAGGGCGGGGGGCACGTTGAAAAACTGTTTTTT. This codes for CASQGGGHVEKLFF.

DNA for the CDR3: TGTGCCAGCAGCTTGGCTGACAGACGCTATGGCTACACCTTC. Translated, it gives CASSLADRRYGYTF. The J gene is TRBJ1-2, the V gene TRBV5-8, with D maybe TRBD1 (5 bases). Germline assignment: CDR1 SGHTS and CDR2 YDEGEE. This CDR3 region has 14 residues. V lost 0 bases and J lost 4, with 10 bases in between.

This clone was seen just once. J is TRBJ2-5 and V is TRBV7-8; a weak D match, TRBD1 (6 bases). Trimming left V 5 bases short and J 5 bases short, with 12 bases between. Germline CDR1 and CDR2: SGHVS and FQNEAQ. This CDR3 comprises 13 residues. The DNA for the CDR3 is TGTGCCAGCAGCCCGCTTAGGGGGGAGACCCAGTACTTC. Encoded protein: CASSPLRGETQYF.

V is TRBV18 and J is TRBJ1-2, with TRBD1 identical over 7 bases. CDR1 and CDR2 from the germline V gene are KGHSH and LQKENI. J was trimmed by 5 bases and V by 2 bases; bases with no gene match: 8. The CDR3 consists of 15 residues. The CDR3 region is CASSPGAGGNYGYTF. As DNA, the CDR3 is TGTGCCAGCTCACCAGGAGCAGGGGGAAATTATGGCTACACCTTC.

The chain links TRBV7-8 to TRBJ2-3, with D tentatively TRBD2 (6 bases). Germline CDR1 and CDR2: SGHVS and FQNEAQ. The CDR3 totals 15 residues. V lost 4 bases and J lost 0, with 11 bases in between. The CDR3 DNA is TGTGCCAGCAGCTCTCTAGCGATCAGCACAGATACGCAGTATTTT. Its translation: CASSSLAISTDTQYF.

This clone was detected once. The CDR3: CASSVGTENLVGNEQFF. CDR3 sequence (DNA): TGCGCCAGCAGTGTAGGGACAGAAAACCTAGTCGGGAATGAGCAGTTCTTC. The rearrangement links TRBV10-1 to TRBJ2-1; the match to TRBD1 covers 7 bases. The CDR3 runs 17 residues. The J segment lost 7 bases and the V segment lost 4 bases, leaving 16 bases of the junction unmatched. The germline CDR1 and CDR2 sequences are WNHNN and SYGVQD (reference sequence).

The chain uses TRBV30 and TRBJ2-7, with no clear D. Germline CDR1 is GTSNPN and CDR2 is SVGIG (reference sequence). The CDR3 extends over 12 amino acids. Between the trimmed V and J ends, which lost 1 base and 7 bases, there was a span of 11 bases. As DNA, the CDR3 is TGTGCCTGGAGTGCCTCTAGTGCGGAGCAGTACTTC. Translation: CAWSASSAEQYF.

CDR3 sequence (DNA): TGCGCCAGCAGCTTGAACCCTAGCGGGAGGGAAGAGACCCAGTACTTC. It specifies CASSLNPSGREETQYF. The V call is TRBV5-1, the J call TRBJ2-5; the match to TRBD2 covers 12 bases. The V gene's germline CDR1 is SGHRS and CDR2 YFSETQ. Trimming removed 1 base from V and 3 bases from J; junction bases left unmatched: 4. This CDR3 has 16 amino acids.